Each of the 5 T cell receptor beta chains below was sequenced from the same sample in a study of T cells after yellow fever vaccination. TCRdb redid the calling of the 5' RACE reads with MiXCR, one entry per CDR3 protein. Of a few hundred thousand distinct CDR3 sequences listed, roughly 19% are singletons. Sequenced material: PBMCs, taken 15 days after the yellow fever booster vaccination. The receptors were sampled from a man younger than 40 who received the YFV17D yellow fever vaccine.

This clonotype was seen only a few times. CDR3 nucleotide sequence: TGCGCCAGCAGCTCGGGGGATTTCCGATCCCAAGAGACCCAGTACTTC. Amino acids: CASSSGDFRSQETQYF. The chain carries TRBV5-1 and TRBJ2-5, with D tentatively TRBD2 (6 bases). Germline V gene lookup returns CDR1 SGHRS and CDR2 YFSETQ. The CDR3 covers 16 residues. The germline V and J ends were trimmed by 3 bases and 1 base, with 16 bases remaining between them.

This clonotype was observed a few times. CDR3 loop: CASSLFPVTSGRVNEQFF. DNA of the CDR3: TGTGCCAGCAGTTTATTCCCCGTCACTAGCGGGAGGGTAAATGAGCAGTTCTTC. The chain has TRBV27 and TRBJ2-1; 13 bases are a match to TRBD2. After removal of 1 base from V and 7 bases from J, the junction contained 10 bases not matched to a gene. Germline lookup yields CDR1 MNHEY and CDR2 SMNVEV (reference sequence). The CDR3 runs 18 residues.

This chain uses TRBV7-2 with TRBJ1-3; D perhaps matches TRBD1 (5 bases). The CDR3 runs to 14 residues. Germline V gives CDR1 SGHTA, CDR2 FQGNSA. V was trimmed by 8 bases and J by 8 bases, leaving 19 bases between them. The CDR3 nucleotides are TGTGCCAGCCGGAAGGGGACGGTGGCGGACACCATATATTTT. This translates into CASRKGTVADTIYF.

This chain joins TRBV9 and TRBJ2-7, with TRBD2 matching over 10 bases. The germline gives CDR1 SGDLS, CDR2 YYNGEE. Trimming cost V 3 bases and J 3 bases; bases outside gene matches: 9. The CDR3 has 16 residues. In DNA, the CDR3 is TGTGCCAGCAGCGGTAAGAAGGGACTAGCGAGCTACGAGCAGTACTTC. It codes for CASSGKKGLASYEQYF.

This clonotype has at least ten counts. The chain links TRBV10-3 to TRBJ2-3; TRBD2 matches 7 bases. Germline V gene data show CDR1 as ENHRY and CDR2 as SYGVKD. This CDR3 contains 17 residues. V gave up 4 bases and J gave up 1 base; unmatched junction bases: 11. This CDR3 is CAISGSTRGSGTDTQYF. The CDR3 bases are TGTGCCATCAGTGGATCAACTCGCGGGAGTGGCACAGATACGCAGTATTTT.